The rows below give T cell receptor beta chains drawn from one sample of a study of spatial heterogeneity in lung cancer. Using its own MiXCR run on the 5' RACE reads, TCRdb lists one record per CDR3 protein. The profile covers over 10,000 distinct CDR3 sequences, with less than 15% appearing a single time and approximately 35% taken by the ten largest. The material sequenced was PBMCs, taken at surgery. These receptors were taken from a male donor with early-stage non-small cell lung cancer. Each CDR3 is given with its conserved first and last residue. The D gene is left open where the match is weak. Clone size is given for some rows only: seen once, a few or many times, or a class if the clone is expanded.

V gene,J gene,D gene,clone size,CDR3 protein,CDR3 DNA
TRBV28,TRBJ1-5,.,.,CASSPDRYSNQPQHF,TGTGCCAGCAGTCCCGACAGGTATAGCAATCAGCCCCAGCATTTT
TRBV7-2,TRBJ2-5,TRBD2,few,CASSQVGSGGQETQYF,TGTGCCAGCAGCCAAGTGGGTAGCGGGGGGCAAGAGACCCAGTACTTC
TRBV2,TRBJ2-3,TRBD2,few,CASRIAGGPPDTQYF,TGTGCCAGCAGGATAGCGGGGGGGCCTCCAGATACGCAGTATTTT
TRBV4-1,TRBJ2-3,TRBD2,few,CASSQDGSGLANTQYF,TGCGCCAGCAGCCAAGATGGGTCGGGACTAGCGAATACGCAGTATTTT
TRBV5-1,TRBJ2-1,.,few,CASSPPGLETSGEQFF,TGCGCCAGCAGCCCTCCGGGACTCGAGACTAGTGGTGAGCAGTTCTTC
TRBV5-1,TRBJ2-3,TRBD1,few,CASSSTGSTDTQYF,TGCGCCAGCAGCTCGACAGGGAGCACAGATACGCAGTATTTT
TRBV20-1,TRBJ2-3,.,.,CSARDPVSGSLTDTQYF,TGCAGTGCTAGAGATCCCGTATCCGGCAGCCTCACAGATACGCAGTATTTT
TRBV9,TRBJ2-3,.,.,CASSVVGTDTQYF,TGTGCCAGCAGCGTAGTGGGCACAGATACGCAGTATTTT
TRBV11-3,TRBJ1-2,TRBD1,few,CASSLAGGDGYTF,TGTGCCAGCAGCTTAGCAGGGGGCGATGGCTACACCTTC
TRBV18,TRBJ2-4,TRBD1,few,CASSPPGGENIQYF,TGTGCCAGCTCACCACCAGGGGGCGAGAACATTCAGTACTTC
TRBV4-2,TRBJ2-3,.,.,CASSQVSRTTTDTQYF,TGTGCCAGCAGCCAAGTGTCAAGGACTACCACAGATACGCAGTATTTT
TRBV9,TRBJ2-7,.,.,CASSGRRASDEQYF,TGTGCCAGCAGCGGACGGCGCGCGTCCGACGAGCAGTACTTC
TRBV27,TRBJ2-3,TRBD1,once,CASRHPGTGSTDTQYF,TGTGCCAGCAGGCACCCAGGGACAGGGAGCACAGATACGCAGTATTTT
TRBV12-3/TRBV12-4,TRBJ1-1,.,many,CASSFPGWGTEAFF,TGTGCCAGCAGTTTCCCAGGGTGGGGCACTGAAGCTTTCTTT
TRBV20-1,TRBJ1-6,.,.,CSARDSRSSYNSPLHF,TGCAGTGCTAGAGATTCCCGGAGCTCCTATAATTCACCCCTCCACTTT
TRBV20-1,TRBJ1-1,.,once,CSASHGTEAFF,TGCAGTGCCAGCCACGGGACTGAAGCTTTCTTT
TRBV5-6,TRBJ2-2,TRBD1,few,CASSWTGLYTGELFF,TGTGCCAGCAGCTGGACAGGGCTATACACCGGGGAGCTGTTTTTT
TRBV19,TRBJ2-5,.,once,CASSIGRGGETRYF,TGTGCCAGTAGTATCGGCAGGGGGGGAGAGACCCGGTACTTC
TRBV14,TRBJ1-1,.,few,CASSGGRGTEAFF,TGTGCCAGCAGCGGGGGGAGAGGCACTGAAGCTTTCTTT
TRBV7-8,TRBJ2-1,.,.,CASSLVPDNEQFF,TGTGCCAGCAGCTTAGTGCCTGACAATGAGCAGTTCTTC
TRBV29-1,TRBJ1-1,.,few,CSVEAGWNTEAFF,TGCAGCGTTGAAGCGGGGTGGAACACTGAAGCTTTCTTT
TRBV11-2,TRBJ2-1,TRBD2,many,CASSLDPGGNYEQFF,TGTGCCAGCAGCTTAGATCCCGGGGGGAACTATGAGCAGTTCTTC
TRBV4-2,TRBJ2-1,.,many,CASSQAPGSYNEQFF,TGTGCCAGCAGCCAAGCCCCAGGGTCCTACAATGAGCAGTTCTTC
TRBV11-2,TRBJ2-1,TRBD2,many,CASSPLSGTSGGVRFF,TGTGCCAGCAGCCCGTTATCCGGGACTAGCGGGGGGGTTAGGTTCTTC
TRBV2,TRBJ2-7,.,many,CASSEGVLRAYEQYF,TGTGCCAGCAGTGAAGGGGTTTTACGCGCCTACGAGCAGTACTTC
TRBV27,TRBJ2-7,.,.,CASSLTGPVQGENEQYF,TGTGCCAGCAGTTTAACGGGTCCCGTACAGGGAGAAAACGAGCAGTACTTC
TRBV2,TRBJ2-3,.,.,CASSHLGWNPNQSTDTQYF,TGTGCCAGCAGTCATTTAGGCTGGAATCCTAACCAAAGCACAGATACGCAGTATTTT
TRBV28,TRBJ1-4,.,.,CARGGTNEKLFF,TGTGCCAGGGGGGGAACTAATGAAAAACTGTTTTTT
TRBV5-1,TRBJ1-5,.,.,CASSDGTDQPQHF,TGCGCCAGCAGCGACGGGACGGATCAGCCCCAGCATTTT
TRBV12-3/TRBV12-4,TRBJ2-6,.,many,CASSLSSGANVLTF,TGTGCCAGCAGTCTTAGTTCTGGGGCCAACGTCCTGACTTTC
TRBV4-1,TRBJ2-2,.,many,CASSHNKGNTGELFF,TGCGCCAGCAGCCATAATAAGGGTAACACCGGGGAGCTGTTTTTT
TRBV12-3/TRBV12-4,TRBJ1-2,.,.,CASSFVGIAPYTF,TGTGCCAGCAGTTTCGTTGGCATCGCTCCCTACACCTTC
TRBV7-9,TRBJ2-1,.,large,CASSPIGGSYNEQFF,TGTGCCAGCAGCCCCATAGGGGGCTCCTACAATGAGCAGTTCTTC
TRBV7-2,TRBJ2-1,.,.,CASSLTAAEQFF,TGTGCCAGCAGCCTGACAGCGGCTGAGCAGTTCTTC
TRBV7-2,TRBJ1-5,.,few,CASSLEAQTQPQHF,TGTGCCAGCAGCTTAGAGGCCCAGACGCAGCCCCAGCATTTT
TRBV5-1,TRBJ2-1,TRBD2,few,CASSSGLASYNEQFF,TGCGCCAGCAGCTCGGGACTAGCGTCCTACAATGAGCAGTTCTTC
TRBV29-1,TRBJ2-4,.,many,CSVGLATVAKNIQYF,TGCAGCGTTGGGTTGGCCACAGTAGCCAAAAACATTCAGTACTTC
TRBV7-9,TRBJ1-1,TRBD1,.,CASSFGTGFTEAFF,TGTGCCAGCAGCTTTGGGACAGGGTTCACTGAAGCTTTCTTT
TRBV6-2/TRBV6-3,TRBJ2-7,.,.,CASSYSGPREQYF,TGTGCCAGCAGTTACTCGGGACCTAGAGAGCAGTACTTC
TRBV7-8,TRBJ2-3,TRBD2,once,CASSGGLAGGPDDTQYF,TGTGCCAGCAGCGGAGGACTAGCGGGGGGGCCCGATGATACGCAGTATTTT
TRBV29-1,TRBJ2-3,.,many,CSVESSTDTQYF,TGCAGCGTTGAGAGCAGCACAGATACGCAGTATTTT
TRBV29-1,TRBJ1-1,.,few,CSVALTTEAFF,TGCAGCGTCGCCCTAACCACTGAAGCTTTCTTT
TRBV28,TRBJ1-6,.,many,CASRDIDSPLHF,TGTGCCAGCCGGGACATTGATTCACCCCTCCACTTT
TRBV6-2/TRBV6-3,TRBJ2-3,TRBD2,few,CASSPRSGGDRTDTQYF,TGTGCCAGCAGCCCCCGGAGCGGGGGCGACCGCACAGATACGCAGTATTTT
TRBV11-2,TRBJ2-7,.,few,CASRAIGSNEQYF,TGTGCCAGCAGAGCAATTGGATCCAACGAGCAGTACTTC
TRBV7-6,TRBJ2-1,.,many,CASSLGPSSYNEQFF,TGTGCCAGCAGCTTAGGCCCCAGCTCCTACAATGAGCAGTTCTTC
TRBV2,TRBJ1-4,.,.,CASSGTTATNEKLFF,TGTGCCAGCAGTGGTACGACGGCAACTAATGAAAAACTGTTTTTT
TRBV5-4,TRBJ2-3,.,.,CASSLRGGIDTQYF,TGTGCCAGCAGCTTGAGAGGGGGGATAGATACGCAGTATTTT
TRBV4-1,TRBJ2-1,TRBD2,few,CASSHGQRGYNEQFF,TGCGCCAGCAGCCATGGCCAGCGGGGCTACAATGAGCAGTTCTTC
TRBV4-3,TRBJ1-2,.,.,CASSQVRQAEIYGYTF,TGCGCCAGCAGCCAAGTTCGACAGGCCGAAATCTATGGCTACACCTTC
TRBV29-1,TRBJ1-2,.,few,CSVEMGTVNYGYTF,TGCAGCGTTGAAATGGGGACGGTTAACTATGGCTACACCTTC
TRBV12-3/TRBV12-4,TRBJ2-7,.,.,CASSPGPAGASYEQYF,TGTGCCAGCAGTCCCGGGCCTGCGGGGGCCTCCTACGAGCAGTACTTC
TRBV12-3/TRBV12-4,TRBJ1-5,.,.,CASSSRGWQPQHF,TGTGCCAGCAGTTCCCGGGGTTGGCAGCCCCAGCATTTT
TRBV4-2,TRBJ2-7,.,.,CASSQTAAVSYEQYF,TGTGCCAGCAGCCAGACCGCAGCGGTCTCCTACGAGCAGTACTTC